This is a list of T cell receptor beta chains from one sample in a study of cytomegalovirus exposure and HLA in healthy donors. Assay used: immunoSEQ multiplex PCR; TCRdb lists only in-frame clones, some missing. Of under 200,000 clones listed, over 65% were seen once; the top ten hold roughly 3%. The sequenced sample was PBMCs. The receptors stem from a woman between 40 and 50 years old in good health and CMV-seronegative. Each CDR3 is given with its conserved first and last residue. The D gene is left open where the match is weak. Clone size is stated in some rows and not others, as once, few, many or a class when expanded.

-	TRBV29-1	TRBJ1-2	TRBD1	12	TGCAGCGCCCTGACAGGGGACTATGGCTACACCTTC	CSALTGDYGYTF
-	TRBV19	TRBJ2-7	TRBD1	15	TGTGCCAGTAAATCGCGACAGGGGGGGTGGAACGAGCAGTACTTC	CASKSRQGGWNEQYF
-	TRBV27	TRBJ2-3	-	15	TGTGCCAGCAGCCGTTGGACAGAACCCACAGATACGCAGTATTTT	CASSRWTEPTDTQYF
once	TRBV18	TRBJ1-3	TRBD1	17	TGTGCCAGCTCACTCCTTGCGGGACAGGACTCTGGAAACACCATATATTTT	CASSLLAGQDSGNTIYF
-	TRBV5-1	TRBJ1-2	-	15	TGCGCCAGCAGCCCCTCCTTAGGGGATTACTATGGCTACACCTTC	CASSPSLGDYYGYTF
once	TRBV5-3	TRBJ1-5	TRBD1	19	TGTGCCAGAAGCTTTGGCGGGACAGGGGGCGAATATAGCAATCAGCCCCAGCATTTT	CARSFGGTGGEYSNQPQHF
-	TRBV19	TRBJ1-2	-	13	TGTGCCAGTAGTCCTGACGACAGGTTTGGCTACACCTTC	CASSPDDRFGYTF
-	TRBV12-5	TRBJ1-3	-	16	TGTGCTAGTGGTTTGGGACAGAGGGCGGGAGGAAACACCATATATTTT	CASGLGQRAGGNTIYF
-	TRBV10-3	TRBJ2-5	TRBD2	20	TGTGCCATCAGCCACTATGACCCCCTAGCGGGGGGGCCGAACCAAGAGGCCCAGTACTTC	CAISHYDPLAGGPNQEAQYF
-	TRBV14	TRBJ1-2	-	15	TGTGCCAGCAGCCAAGTAGGACTTCCTAACTATGGCTACACCTTC	CASSQVGLPNYGYTF
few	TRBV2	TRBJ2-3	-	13	TGTGCCAGCAGGGATCCACGGGGGGCTCCCGGGGCTTTT	CASRDPRGAPGAF
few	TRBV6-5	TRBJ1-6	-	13	TGTGCCACCATGGGGCAGAATAATTCACCCCTCCACTTT	CATMGQNNSPLHF
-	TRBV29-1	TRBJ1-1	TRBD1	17	TGCAGCGTTCTCCTCGGGACAGGGGTCTTTATGAACACTGAAGCTTTCTTT	CSVLLGTGVFMNTEAFF
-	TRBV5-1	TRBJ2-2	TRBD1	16	TGCGCCAGCAGCGGCGACAGGGGGCGGAACACCGGGGAGCTGTTTTTT	CASSGDRGRNTGELFF
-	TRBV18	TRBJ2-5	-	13	TGTGCCAGCTCACCACCGAACGAGGAGACCCAGTACTTC	CASSPPNEETQYF
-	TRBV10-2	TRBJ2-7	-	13	TGCGCCAGCTTTTTCATTGGAGGGTACGAGCAGTACTTC	CASFFIGGYEQYF